This T cell receptor (beta chain) was retrieved from a study of blood T cell repertoires in COVID-19. Study processing details: Counts of nucleated cells, estimated from reference gene primer amplification, were obtained. TCRdb keeps only in-frame clones here, not all; method: immunoSEQ multiplex PCR. D and trimming were read from the DNA, whereas the V and J calls and clone size are those reported in that table. The table shows 100,000 to 150,000 clones, with 80% to 90% occurring only once. What was sequenced was peripheral blood. This TCR was recovered from a man older than 75 with active or convalescent COVID-19.

The CDR3 here is CASSGTQSSYEQYF. CDR3 nucleotides: TGTGCCAGCAGTGGGACTCAGAGCTCCTACGAGCAGTACTTC. The rearrangement joins TRBV27 to TRBJ2-7; the D gene is possibly TRBD2 (6 bases). Germline V gene sequence: CDR1 MNHEY, CDR2 SMNVEV (reference sequence). V was clipped by 5 bases and J by 0 bases, with 11 bases between them. CDR3 length: 14 amino acids.